Listed here are 18 T cell receptor beta chains from one sample, sequenced in a study of cytomegalovirus exposure and HLA in healthy donors. PCR was performed using 60 Vbeta and 13 Jbeta primers. Clones were read by immunoSEQ multiplex PCR, and TCRdb kept only the in-frame ones, dropping some. Here the sample spans 140,000 to 150,000 clones, approximately 80% being singletons. Sequencing was done on a sample of PBMCs. The source is a middle-aged woman in good health and CMV-seropositive.

This rearrangement joins TRBV27 to TRBJ1-2; 7 nucleotides match TRBD1. The CDR3 contains 17 residues. Unmatched junction bases numbered 17, after V lost 6 bases and J lost 4 bases. Germline values: CDR1 MNHEY, CDR2 SMNVEV (reference sequence). CDR3 region: CASSYRQGRVGFYGYTF. Written as DNA, the CDR3 is TGTGCCAGCAGCTATCGACAGGGTAGGGTTGGATTCTATGGCTACACCTTC.

The J gene is TRBJ1-2, the V gene TRBV6-5; the D gene is possibly TRBD1 (6 bases). Per the germline V gene, CDR1 is MNHEY and CDR2 is SVGAGI. The CDR3 is made up of 12 amino acids. Trimming took 10 bases from V and 4 from J, leaving 13 bases between them. The CDR3 loop is CATVGGIYGYTF. In DNA, the CDR3 is TGTGCCACCGTTGGGGGCATCTATGGCTACACCTTC.

The chain joins TRBV7-2 to TRBJ2-5; D perhaps matches TRBD2 (6 bases). The CDR3 length is 15 residues. Trimming left V 3 bases short and J 3 bases short, with 14 bases between. Per the germline V gene, CDR1 is SGHTA and CDR2 is FQGNSA. The CDR3 sequence is CASSLAVGGKETQYF. CDR3 nucleotide sequence: TGTGCCAGCAGCTTGGCGGTCGGGGGAAAAGAGACCCAGTACTTC.

J is TRBJ2-1 and V is TRBV28; 9 bases map to TRBD1. V trimming: 4 bases; J trimming: 7 bases; junction bases outside the gene matches: 11. The CDR3 has 16 residues. The germline gives CDR1 MDHEN, CDR2 SYDVKM. The CDR3 region is CASSSDLDRGGNEQFF. CDR3 nucleotide sequence: TGTGCCAGCAGTTCAGACCTGGACAGGGGAGGGAATGAGCAGTTCTTC. Full variable domain (missing parts from reference TRBV28 and TRBJ2-1): DVKVTQSSRYLVKRTGEKVFLECVQDMDHENMFWYRQDPGLGLRLIYFSYDVKMKEKGDIPEGYSVSREKKERFSLILESASTNQTSMYLCASSSDLDRGGNEQFFGPGTRLTVL.

This rearrangement joins TRBV19 to TRBJ2-7, with TRBD1 identical over 10 bases. The CDR3 sequence is 11 residues long. Per germline, CDR1 LNHDA and CDR2 SQIVND (reference sequence). The CDR3 sequence: CFGTGAYEQYF. The CDR3 DNA follows: TGTTTTGGGACAGGGGCCTACGAGCAGTACTTC. Full variable domain (missing parts from reference TRBV19 and TRBJ2-7): DGGITQSPKYLFRKEGQNVTLSCEQNLNHDAMYWYRQDPGQGLRLIYYSQIVNDFQKGDIAEGYSVSREKKESFPLTVTSAQKNPTAFYLCFGTGAYEQYFGPGTRLTVT.

This clone was observed a single time. The V and J genes are TRBV9 and TRBJ2-3, with a weak D call TRBD2 (5 bases). Trimming removed 0 bases from V and 9 bases from J, with 8 bases in between. Per germline, CDR1 SGDLS and CDR2 YYNGEE. The CDR3 sequence is 12 residues long. In nucleotides, the CDR3 is TGTGCCAGCAGCGTAGAAACGGGGACGCAGTATTTT. This encodes CASSVETGTQYF.

The rearrangement joins TRBV7-6 to TRBJ2-7; D might be TRBD2 (5 bases). Germline V gene data show CDR1 as SGHVS and CDR2 as FNYEAQ. The length of the CDR3 is 15 residues. V gave up 5 bases and J gave up 3 bases, with 17 bases separating them. The CDR3 loop is CASSPRGQRSYEQYF. CDR3 DNA: TGTGCCAGCAGCCCCCGGGGTCAGCGAAGCTACGAGCAGTACTTC.

The chain recombines TRBV2 with TRBJ1-4; D is possibly TRBD1 (6 bases). V gave up 9 bases and J gave up 5 bases, with 13 bases separating them. The CDR3 consists of 13 residues. Germline V gene data show CDR1 as SNHLY and CDR2 as FYNNEI. The CDR3 here is CASVRGPNEKLFF. DNA for the CDR3: TGTGCCAGTGTCAGGGGCCCAAATGAAAAACTGTTTTTT.

The rearrangement links TRBV7-3 to TRBJ2-1; 8 positions agree with TRBD2. The CDR3 length is 13 residues. The V segment lost 4 bases and the J segment 14 bases; nucleotides outside the gene matches: 10. The germline gives CDR1 SGHTA, CDR2 FQGTGA. The CDR3: CASSSLDGRAKFF. CDR3 bases: TGTGCCAGCAGCTCATTGGACGGGAGGGCCAAGTTCTTC. Full variable domain (remainder filled in from reference TRBV7-3 and TRBJ2-1): GAGVSQTPSNKVTEKGKYVELRCDPISGHTALYWYRQSLGQGPEFLIYFQGTGAADDSGLPNDRFFAVRPEGSVSTLKIQRTERGDSAVYLCASSSLDGRAKFFGPGTRLTVL.

This clone was seen only a few times. The J gene is TRBJ1-2, the V gene TRBV14; no firm D call. V was cut by 0 bases and J by 4 bases, with 6 bases left in between. From germline, CDR1 is SGHDN and CDR2 FVKESK. The CDR3 consists of 13 residues. In DNA, the CDR3 is TGTGCCAGCAGCCAAGACAGTTTCTATGGCTACACCTTC. The encoded protein is CASSQDSFYGYTF.

This chain joins TRBV5-4 and TRBJ2-1, with TRBD2 as a possible D gene (6 bases). This CDR3 region has 15 residues. Germline V gives CDR1 SGHNT, CDR2 YYREEE (reference sequence). V was cut by 0 bases and J by 8 bases, with 15 bases left in between. CDR3 region: CASSLGGRRLDEQFF. CDR3 sequence (DNA): TGTGCCAGCAGCTTGGGGGGGAGGCGGTTGGATGAGCAGTTCTTC.

The J gene is TRBJ2-7, the V gene TRBV5-1; 8 bases fit TRBD1. CDR1 and CDR2 from the germline V gene are SGHRS and YFSETQ. The ends lost 4 bases at V and 1 base at J; junction bases unmatched: 10. This CDR3 is built from 16 residues. In DNA, the CDR3 is TGCGCCAGCAGCCCCGGACAGGGAATATCGTCCTACGAGCAGTACTTC. It yields the protein CASSPGQGISSYEQYF.

The chain recombines TRBV27 with TRBJ2-6; D unclear. This CDR3 is built from 15 residues. Per the germline V gene, CDR1 is MNHEY and CDR2 is SMNVEV (reference sequence). Trimming removed 2 bases from V and 6 bases from J, with 11 bases in between. The CDR3 DNA sequence: TGTGCCAGCAGTTTAGAGGCATTATCGGCCAACGTCCTGACTTTC. Protein product: CASSLEALSANVLTF.

This clone was seen just once. The rearrangement joins TRBV4-3 to TRBJ2-5, with 7 bases fitting TRBD2. The junction had 11 bases not matched to a gene; V was cut back by 0 bases and J by 7 bases. Germline-derived CDR1 and CDR2 are LGHNA and YSLEER. CDR3 length equals 16 residues. DNA for the CDR3: TGCGCCAGCAGCCAAGATGGCGGGGGAAGAGTAGGGACCCAGTACTTC. Amino acid sequence: CASSQDGGGRVGTQYF.

The V and J genes are TRBV19 and TRBJ1-3; D unclear. There are 16 residues in the CDR3. Trimming left V 7 bases short and J 4 bases short, with 20 bases between. CDR1 is LNHDA and CDR2 is SQIVND in the germline V gene (reference sequence). The CDR3 DNA is TGTGCCAGTACCACCGAAGGAGGGCTGGGAGGAAACACCATATATTTT. Its translation is CASTTEGGLGGNTIYF.

The CDR3, as DNA: TGTGCCATCAGAGACGAGAAGGGAGCGGGAGGGACCTACGAGCAGTACTTC. Translation gives CAIRDEKGAGGTYEQYF. The rearrangement uses TRBV10-3 and TRBJ2-7; 10 nucleotides align to TRBD2. V was pared by 6 bases and J by 2 bases, with 13 bases of the junction left unmatched. Germline CDR1 is ENHRY and CDR2 is SYGVKD. The length of the CDR3 is 17 residues.

The CDR3 spells CASSVGLLTDTQYF. The DNA for the CDR3 is TGTGCCAGCAGCGTGGGACTGCTCACAGATACGCAGTATTTT. The chain combines TRBV7-2 with TRBJ2-3; TRBD2 is a possible D gene (6 bases). With 5 bases removed from V and 2 bases from J, the gap between germline ends came to 11 bases. This CDR3 has 14 amino acids. Germline values: CDR1 SGHTA, CDR2 FQGNSA.

The V gene is TRBV7-3, the J gene TRBJ2-3, with 7 bases identical to TRBD2. The CDR3 covers 14 residues. With 5 bases clipped from V and 2 bases from J, the junction kept 4 bases outside the gene matches. The V gene's germline CDR1 is SGHTA and CDR2 FQGTGA. The CDR3 spells CASSRGVTTDTQYF. CDR3 coding DNA: TGTGCCAGCAGCCGGGGGGTAACCACAGATACGCAGTATTTT.